The text below deals with one TCR beta chain. Its antigen is as yet unknown. This record comes from a study of T cell responses to AZD1222 COVID-19 vaccine. Points from the study as a whole: Scientists sampled the repertoires only once the peak T cell response had passed. Targeting of unmutated variant regions was reportedly seen in nearly half of spike-specific TCRs.

The method was immunoSEQ multiplex PCR; TCRdb's version includes in-frame clones alone and lacks a portion of them. Altogether 150,000 to 200,000 clones are present, 90% to 95% being singletons, with the ten largest covering 0.9% to 1.2%. The CDR3 covers 17 residues. V was cut by 3 bases and J by 2 bases, with 21 bases left in between. CDR1 and CDR2 (germline): DFQATT, SNEGSKA (reference sequence). This chain connects TRBV20-1 to TRBJ2-3; possibly TRBD1 for D (5 bases). The sequence derives from an adult who received the AZD1222 COVID-19 vaccine. The sequenced sample was peripheral blood, obtained 28 days after the second AZD1222 dose. CDR3 nucleotides: TGCAGTGCTAGTGTTCCCTTTGGGGCTGGGGACACAGATACGCAGTATTTT. It specifies CSASVPFGAGDTDTQYF.